This passage covers 13 T cell receptor beta chains from one sample sequenced in a study of T cell repertoires in cytomegalovirus infection. TCRdb re-called the reads with MiXCR, one entry per CDR3 protein. This sample has fewer than 550,000 distinct CDR3 sequences, with about a third found just once. Sequencing was done on a sample of PBMCs. These receptors originate from a human donor in good health (CMV status not recorded). Some clones in this sample may be carry-over from other donors' samples.

This clonotype is a singleton in its sample. This chain links TRBV5-4 with TRBJ2-3, with unresolved D. Per germline, CDR1 SGHNT and CDR2 YYREEE (reference sequence). The CDR3 spans 15 residues. V was pared by 0 bases and J by 0 bases, with 8 bases between. CDR3 nucleotides: TGTGCCAGCAGCTTGGTGGGCCTTAGCACAGATACGCAGTATTTT. Translated: CASSLVGLSTDTQYF. Filled out from reference TRBV5-4 and TRBJ2-3, the complete variable domain reads ETGVTQSPTHLIKTRGQQVTLRCSSQSGHNTVSWYQQALGQGPQFIFQYYREEENGRGNFPPRFSGLQFPNYSSELNVNALELDDSALYLCASSLVGLSTDTQYFGPGTRLTVL.

V usage is TRBV19 and J usage is TRBJ1-5; tentative D call: TRBD1 (6 bases). Germline CDR1 LNHDA, CDR2 SQIVND (reference sequence). Trimming shortened V by 3 bases and J by 7 bases, and 16 bases separated the two germline ends. This CDR3 region has 15 residues. The CDR3 DNA reads as TGTGCCAGTAGTATGACTACAGGGCCCCGGCAGCCCCAGCATTTT. Amino acids: CASSMTTGPRQPQHF.

In this sample, this clonotype turned up many times. This chain joins TRBV7-2 and TRBJ1-1; D may be TRBD1 (5 bases). The CDR3 totals 14 residues. Germline CDR1 is SGHTA and CDR2 is FQGNSA. V was shortened by 3 bases and J by 6 bases, with 14 bases between the two germline ends. The CDR3 coding sequence is TGTGCCAGCAGCTTGCAAGGGGTGTTCGCTGAAGCTTTCTTT. The encoded protein is CASSLQGVFAEAFF.

The chain employs TRBV6-5 and TRBJ2-1; 9 positions agree with TRBD1. The J call may be faulty, since TRBJ2-7 better matches the DNA end. Germline CDR1 and CDR2: MNHEY and SVGAGI. The CDR3 contains 15 residues. CDR3 in amino acids: CASSYPGQGKNEQYF. The CDR3 nucleotides are TGTGCCAGCAGTTACCCCGGACAGGGGAAGAATGAGCAGTACTTC.

Many counts were recorded for this clonotype. V is TRBV7-8 and J is TRBJ1-4; 7 bases map to TRBD1. Trimming cost V 7 bases and J 0 bases; bases outside gene matches: 8. This CDR3 contains 16 residues. Germline V gene data show CDR1 as SGHVS and CDR2 as FQNEAQ. CDR3 protein: CASTAGQIATNEKLFF. CDR3 DNA: TGTGCCAGCACAGCGGGACAGATTGCAACTAATGAAAAACTGTTTTTT.

This chain joins TRBV29-1 and TRBJ1-2; no reliable D call. Germline CDR1 and CDR2: SQVTM and ANQGSEA. V was pared by 4 bases and J by 8 bases, with 11 bases between. The CDR3 contains 11 residues. The CDR3 is CSVVSGVGYTF. In DNA form, the CDR3 reads TGCAGCGTTGTTTCGGGCGTCGGCTACACCTTC. The complete variable domain, with remaining parts taken from reference TRBV29-1 and TRBJ1-2, reads SAVISQKPSRDICQRGTSLTIQCQVDSQVTMMFWYRQQPGQSLTLIATANQGSEATYESGFVIDKFPISRPNLTFSTLTVSNMSPEDSSIYLCSVVSGVGYTFGSGTRLTVV.

The chain is built from TRBV7-2 and TRBJ2-3; 10 bases align to TRBD2. The CDR3 loop spans 16 amino acids. The V segment lost 6 bases and the J segment 3 bases; nucleotides outside the gene matches: 9. Germline CDR1 reads SGHTA; CDR2 reads FQGNSA. The CDR3 DNA reads as TGTGCCAGCAGAACCCACAGCGGGGGGGCAACAGATACGCAGTATTTT. Translation gives CASRTHSGGATDTQYF.

The J gene is TRBJ2-7, the V gene TRBV28; TRBD1 matches at 10 bases. V shed 4 bases, J shed 3 bases, and the junction held 6 bases outside the gene matches. Germline V lookup: CDR1 MDHEN, CDR2 SYDVKM. This CDR3 contains 15 residues. CDR3 amino acids: CASSSSGTGDYEQYF. In DNA form, the CDR3 reads TGTGCCAGCAGTTCTTCCGGGACAGGGGACTACGAGCAGTACTTC.

This clonotype came up many times. The gene calls are TRBV7-9 and TRBJ2-7; D uncertain. V shed 5 bases and J shed 0 bases, with 5 bases lying between them. The CDR3 consists of 12 residues. CDR1 SEHNR and CDR2 FQNEAQ come from the germline V gene (reference sequence). The CDR3 DNA reads TGTGCCAGCAGCCCCCACTCCTACGAGCAGTACTTC. As protein: CASSPHSYEQYF.

DNA of the CDR3: TGTGCCTGGAGTGAGGGCCCCAATCAGCCCCAGCATTTT. Translated: CAWSEGPNQPQHF. The chain has TRBV30 and TRBJ1-5, with unresolved D. Germline CDR1 and CDR2: GTSNPN and SVGIG (reference sequence). Between the trimmed V and J ends, which lost 1 base and 3 bases, there was a span of 7 bases. CDR3 size: 13 residues.

The table lists this clonotype with a few counts. The chain uses TRBV6-1 and TRBJ2-1, with 9 bases that match TRBD1. The CDR3 loop spans 15 amino acids. With V trimmed by 5 bases and J by 5 bases, 7 bases remained unmatched. Germline V gives CDR1 MNHNS, CDR2 SASEGT. The CDR3 bases are TGTGCCAGCAGTACGGACAGGGGCCCTAACAATGAGCAGTTCTTC. Translation gives CASSTDRGPNNEQFF.

On this clonotype: The junction departs from germline at one end; a sequencing error may be responsible. V usage is TRBV11-1 and J usage is TRBJ2-3, with 8 bases that match TRBD2. The CDR3 sequence is 16 residues long. Germline CDR1 SGHAT, CDR2 FQDESV (reference sequence). CDR3 region: CVSSGRAGGSTDTQYF. For the CDR3, the DNA is TGTGTCAGCAGCGGAAGGGCGGGGGGAAGCACAGATACGCAGTATTTT.

This clonotype was seen repeatedly, ten times or more. J is TRBJ2-3 and V is TRBV7-2; D gene ambiguous. The V end was cut by 4 bases, the J end by 0 bases, with 8 bases between. The CDR3 has 14 amino acids. Germline V gene data show CDR1 as SGHTA and CDR2 as FQGNSA. The CDR3 loop reads CASSSWGSTDTQYF. CDR3 DNA sequence: TGTGCCAGCAGCTCATGGGGAAGCACAGATACGCAGTATTTT.